This T cell receptor beta chain appears in the sequencing data of a study of cytomegalovirus exposure and HLA in healthy donors. Turning to the study itself: It was reported in a later analysis that the 90 to 150 validation repertoires used the same platform as the approximately 620 first-cohort repertoires.

Generated by immunoSEQ multiplex PCR, the TCRdb table keeps only in-frame clones and is missing some. Of tens of thousands of clones detected, approximately 90% appear once; the ten largest clones hold 3% to 4%. Worth noting for this clone: Its antigen is still unknown.

The germline V and J ends were trimmed by 7 bases and 6 bases, with 10 bases remaining between them. Germline V CDR1 and CDR2: MNHEY, SMNVEV (reference sequence). This CDR3 contains 11 residues. Study-wide results and limits: The study put under 200 TCR beta chains on its list as cytomegalovirus-associated. High sensitivity and specificity were reportedly achieved when the classifier diagnosed cytomegalovirus status.

The chain carries TRBV27 and TRBJ2-7; a weak D match, TRBD2 (5 bases). This receptor was taken from a woman between 18 and 29 years old in good health and CMV-seropositive. Source material: PBMCs. The CDR3 sequence: CASTFAGEQYF. The CDR3 nucleotides read TGTGCCAGCACCTTCGCGGGCGAGCAGTACTTC.